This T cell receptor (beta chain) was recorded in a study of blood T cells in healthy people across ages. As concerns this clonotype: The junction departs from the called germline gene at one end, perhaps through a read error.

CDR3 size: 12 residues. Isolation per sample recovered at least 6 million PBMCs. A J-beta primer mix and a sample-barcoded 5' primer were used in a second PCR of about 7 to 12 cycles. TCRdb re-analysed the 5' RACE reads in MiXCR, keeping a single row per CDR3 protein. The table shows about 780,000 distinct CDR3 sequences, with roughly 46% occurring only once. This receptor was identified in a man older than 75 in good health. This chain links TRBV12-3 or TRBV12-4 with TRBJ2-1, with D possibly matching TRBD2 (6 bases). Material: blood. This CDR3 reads CASQRAYNERFF. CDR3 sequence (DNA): TGTGCCAGCCAGCGGGCCTACAATGAGCGGTTCTTC.